Below, one TCR beta chain is given with its context. The data were obtained in a study of blood T cell repertoires in COVID-19. Sequenced by immunoSEQ multiplex PCR; TCRdb stores in-frame clones only, minus some. The data hold nearly 110,000 clones, with approximately 80% observed a single time. V was trimmed by 8 bases and J by 4 bases, leaving 8 bases between them. CDR3 length: 11 residues. Germline-derived CDR1 and CDR2 are SGHRS and YFSETQ. This TCR was sampled from a woman aged 55-70 years with acute or convalescent COVID-19. The genes are TRBV5-1 and TRBJ2-3; no clear D. Sequenced sample: peripheral blood. The CDR3 DNA reads as TGCGCCAGTAAACGGGCAGATACGCAGTATTTT. Its translation is CASKRADTQYF. Together with reference TRBV5-1 and TRBJ2-3, the CDR3 gives the full variable domain: KAGVTQTPRYLIKTRGQQVTLSCSPISGHRSVSWYQQTPGQGLQFLFEYFSETQRNKGNFPGRFSGRQFSNSRSEMNVSTLELGDSALYLCASKRADTQYFGPGTRLTVL.